The present entry profiles one T cell receptor (beta chain) with its context. Its antigen remains unknown. This sample stems from a study of cytomegalovirus exposure and HLA in healthy donors. About the research overall: It was reported in a later analysis that the same platform had been used for the roughly 130 validation repertoires as for the 666 first-cohort repertoires.

Germline lookup yields CDR1 SGHVS and CDR2 FNYEAQ. The V end was cut by 5 bases, the J end by 0 bases, with 12 bases between. The CDR3 has 15 residues. The study, taken as a whole, reports: It was reportedly the case that the classifier diagnosed cytomegalovirus status with high specificity and sensitivity. Investigators reported about 160 TCR beta chains as tied to cytomegalovirus. Some public TCRs appeared in many individuals, while most sequences were rare.

Profiling relied on immunoSEQ multiplex PCR, and the TCRdb table lists in-frame clones only, not all of them. This table holds over 200,000 clones, around 78% found once. The receptor comes from a woman aged 18-29 years in good health and CMV-seronegative. The V call is TRBV7-6, the J call TRBJ2-3, with D possibly matching TRBD2 (6 bases). Sequencing was done on a sample of PBMCs. The CDR3 region is CASSRRGLSTDTQYF. The CDR3 bases are TGTGCCAGCAGCCGGAGGGGACTCAGCACAGATACGCAGTATTTT.